These T cell receptor beta chains were read from a single sample in a study of neoadjuvant anti-PD-1 for oral cavity cancer. The repertoire was sequenced with immunoSEQ multiplex PCR; TCRdb's copy has only in-frame clones and lacks some. Found here are around 17,000 clones, around 71% of them singletons; the top ten hold about 2.5%. Source: PBMCs, taken before nivolumab (anti-PD-1) treatment. Receptors originate from a person aged 40 to 85 with oral cavity squamous cell carcinoma. Both conserved end residues are part of each CDR3. A D gene is named only where the DNA matches it firmly. The size of a clone is reported for some rows only, either as once, few or many, or as a class for expanded clones.

CDR3 DNA	CDR3 protein	V gene	clone size	D gene	CDR3 length	J gene
TGTGCCAGCAGCTGGGACAGAAACACCGGGGAGCTGTTTTTT	CASSWDRNTGELFF	TRBV5-6	-	TRBD1	14	TRBJ2-2
TGTACCTACGGATTTGGCTACACCTTC	CTYGFGYTF	TRBV30	-	-	9	TRBJ1-2
TGCGCCAGCAGCTCGGAGGGGGGCTACGAGCAGTACTTC	CASSSEGGYEQYF	TRBV5-1	-	-	13	TRBJ2-7
TGTGCCAGCAGTGACCCAGCAGGGGCCCGTTGGGAAGCTTTCTTT	CASSDPAGARWEAFF	TRBV6-1	-	-	15	TRBJ1-1
TGTGCCATCAGTGAGATCGGGGAGAGGGAGCAGTACTTC	CAISEIGEREQYF	TRBV10-3	-	-	13	TRBJ2-7
TGTGCCAGCAGCCCGCAGAGCGGGAGGGGAAATGAGCAGTTCTTC	CASSPQSGRGNEQFF	TRBV27	-	TRBD2	15	TRBJ2-1
TGTGCCAGCAGACCGAGGGGGGCCGGGGAGCTGTTTTTT	CASRPRGAGELFF	TRBV5-5	few	-	13	TRBJ2-2
TGCGCCAGCAGCAAGACAGGGGTAGACACTGAAGCTTTCTTT	CASSKTGVDTEAFF	TRBV5-1	-	TRBD1	14	TRBJ1-1
TGTGCCAGCAGTTTCTCTAGAGGCCGCGAGCAGTACTTC	CASSFSRGREQYF	TRBV6-5	-	-	13	TRBJ2-7
TGTGCCAGCAGCGTAGGGGGGACAGTCGGACTAGCGGGAGCCAATGAGCAGTTCTTC	CASSVGGTVGLAGANEQFF	TRBV9	once	TRBD2	19	TRBJ2-1
TGTGCCAGCAGTTACTCGACTCTAGGTACCCAGTACTTC	CASSYSTLGTQYF	TRBV6-5	-	-	13	TRBJ2-5
TGTGCCTGGAAGACAGGGGGCGAAGCTTTCTTT	CAWKTGGEAFF	TRBV30	-	TRBD1	11	TRBJ1-1
TGTGCCAGCAGTCCCTATACGGCCTCTGGGGCCAACGTCCTGACTTTC	CASSPYTASGANVLTF	TRBV2	-	-	16	TRBJ2-6
TGTGCCAGCAGTGACGGCAGGGGGGGTGAAAAACTGTTTTTT	CASSDGRGGEKLFF	TRBV25-1	-	TRBD1	14	TRBJ1-4
TGCGCCAGCAGCCCGGGCACGCTTCCAACTTACGAGCAGTACTTC	CASSPGTLPTYEQYF	TRBV5-1	few	-	15	TRBJ2-7
TGTGCCAGTACCGACAGGGGGGGCCGGGAGCTGTTTTTT	CASTDRGGRELFF	TRBV19	-	TRBD1	13	TRBJ2-2
TGTGCCAGCAGTTACAACGGACCAAACACCGGGGAGCTGTTTTTT	CASSYNGPNTGELFF	TRBV6-5	-	-	15	TRBJ2-2
TGTGCCAGCAGCCTCTGCACTCCCGGGAGGGTGAACACTGAAGCTTTCTTT	CASSLCTPGRVNTEAFF	TRBV5-6	few	-	17	TRBJ1-1
TGCGCCAGCAGCTTGGTAGCCACAGATACGCAGTATTTT	CASSLVATDTQYF	TRBV5-1	-	-	13	TRBJ2-3
TGTGCCAGCAGTGCAACTAATGAAAAACTGTTTTTT	CASSATNEKLFF	TRBV2	-	-	12	TRBJ1-4
TGTGCCAGCAGCACCCCGGGGGTACAGGACTCTGGAAACACCATATATTTT	CASSTPGVQDSGNTIYF	TRBV5-4	-	-	17	TRBJ1-3
TGTGCCAGCAGCTTTCGGACTAGCGGGTACCAAGAGACCCAGTACTTC	CASSFRTSGYQETQYF	TRBV5-6	-	TRBD2	16	TRBJ2-5
-	CASSSSRTGKETQYF	TRBV27	-	-	15	TRBJ2-5
TGCAGCGTTGATCAGGGGTCTGGGGCCAACGTCCTGACTTTC	CSVDQGSGANVLTF	TRBV29-1	few	-	14	TRBJ2-6
TGTGCCAGCAGTCCCTGGGACAGGGTCTCTGGCTACACCTTC	CASSPWDRVSGYTF	TRBV6-5	-	TRBD1	14	TRBJ1-2
TGTGCCTGGAGTGTTCAGTCAGGGTCTGGAAACACCATATATTTT	CAWSVQSGSGNTIYF	TRBV30	few	-	15	TRBJ1-3
TGCAGCGTTGAGGTAGCGGACAGGTTAGTGGATGGCTACACCTTC	CSVEVADRLVDGYTF	TRBV29-1	-	TRBD1	15	TRBJ1-2
TGTGCCAGCAGCTTAGGACTAGCGGCCAAGAGGGAGCAGTACTTC	CASSLGLAAKREQYF	TRBV7-2	-	TRBD2	15	TRBJ2-7
TGTGCCAGCAGCTTAGGGCTCCTCGCCCTAGAGCAGTACTTC	CASSLGLLALEQYF	TRBV11-2	-	-	14	TRBJ2-7
TGTGCCAGCAGCTTAGATAGGCAGGATCCGGGTGTTGGGGGCAATCAGCCCCAGCATTTT	CASSLDRQDPGVGGNQPQHF	TRBV7-8	-	-	20	TRBJ1-5
TGCGCCAGCAGCTTTTCGGGAGGGCCAGGCGCCGGGGAGCTGTTTTTT	CASSFSGGPGAGELFF	TRBV5-1	few	TRBD2	16	TRBJ2-2
TGTGCCAGCAGTGAAACAGAAACATCCTACGAGCAGTACTTC	CASSETETSYEQYF	TRBV27	-	-	14	TRBJ2-7
TGTGCCAGCAGAACACAGGGGGCGGACTATGGCTACACCTTC	CASRTQGADYGYTF	TRBV6-5	-	TRBD1	14	TRBJ1-2
TGTGCCAGCAGCCAACTACCGGGGGCAGCAGCCGGGGAGCTGTTTTTT	CASSQLPGAAAGELFF	TRBV14	-	-	16	TRBJ2-2
TGTGCCAGCAGCGGGGAGGCGGGGATCACAGATACGCAGTATTTT	CASSGEAGITDTQYF	TRBV9	-	-	15	TRBJ2-3
TGTGCCAGCAGCGTAGGAGTCAGTACCGGGGAGCTGTTTTTT	CASSVGVSTGELFF	TRBV9	-	-	14	TRBJ2-2
TGTGCCAGCAGCTTAGGTCCCCCCGCGAACAATGAGCAGTTCTTC	CASSLGPPANNEQFF	TRBV7-6	-	-	15	TRBJ2-1
TGTGCCAGCAGCAAACAGGGCGGTTCCTACGAGCAGTACTTC	CASSKQGGSYEQYF	TRBV6-5	-	-	14	TRBJ2-7
TGCGCCAGCAGCTTGGGAGGGGTCATGGTTGAGCAGTTCTTC	CASSLGGVMVEQFF	TRBV5-1	few	-	14	TRBJ2-1
TGTGCCCAACTGCCCGACGGCTATGGCTACACCTTC	CAQLPDGYGYTF	TRBV30	-	-	12	TRBJ1-2
TGCGCCAGCAGCTTGGACGGCTCTGGAAACACCATATATTTT	CASSLDGSGNTIYF	TRBV5-1	once	-	14	TRBJ1-3
TGCGCCAGCAGTGAGTCCCGACCCCCAGGCGAGCAGTACTTC	CASSESRPPGEQYF	TRBV10-1	once	-	14	TRBJ2-7
TGTGCCAGCAGCCCTCGGACAGGGGGAGAGACCCAGTACTTC	CASSPRTGGETQYF	TRBV6-5	-	TRBD1	14	TRBJ2-5
TGCGCCAGCAGGCACCGTACGGGACTAGCGGGAGGCTGGACCTCCTACGAGCAGTACTTC	CASRHRTGLAGGWTSYEQYF	TRBV4-1	-	TRBD2	20	TRBJ2-7
TGTGCCAGCAGCGTAGCAGGCGGGGACAAAAGCTACGAGCAGTACTTC	CASSVAGGDKSYEQYF	TRBV7-9	few	-	16	TRBJ2-7
TGTGCCAGCGCTACCAAACACCTATACTTC	CASATKHLYF	TRBV21-1	-	-	10	TRBJ2-5
TGCAGCGTCCACCTCAGGACGGGTAACACTGAAGCTTTCTTT	CSVHLRTGNTEAFF	TRBV29-1	few	-	14	TRBJ1-1
TGTGCCAGCAGCGCGGGGTCCCACAATGAGCAGTTCTTC	CASSAGSHNEQFF	TRBV13	-	-	13	TRBJ2-1
TGCAGCGTTGTAAGTGCGGGAGACACTGAAGCTTTCTTT	CSVVSAGDTEAFF	TRBV29-1	once	-	13	TRBJ1-1
TGTGCCAGCAGCGTAGGAGGGACTAGCACCGGGGAGCTGTTTTTT	CASSVGGTSTGELFF	TRBV9	-	TRBD2	15	TRBJ2-2
TGTGCCAGCAGCGTAGAGGGAGGGTGGAATGAAAAACTGTTTTTT	CASSVEGGWNEKLFF	TRBV9	-	-	15	TRBJ1-4
TGCAGCGTTGAAGCGCAGGGGGCGCGCGGCTACACCTTC	CSVEAQGARGYTF	TRBV29-1	-	TRBD1	13	TRBJ1-2
TGCGCCAGCAGCGGGGGGACAGGGGGGTACACAGATACGCAGTATTTT	CASSGGTGGYTDTQYF	TRBV4-1	-	TRBD1	16	TRBJ2-3
TGTGCCAGCAGCGCCTCCACGTCCTCTCAGTATGGCTACACCTTC	CASSASTSSQYGYTF	TRBV9	-	-	15	TRBJ1-2
TGTGCCATCAAGTCCGCTAGCGACGAGACCCAGTACTTC	CAIKSASDETQYF	TRBV10-3	-	-	13	TRBJ2-5
TGTGCCAGCAGTTTACTAGACTACAATGAGCAGTTCTTC	CASSLLDYNEQFF	TRBV28	-	-	13	TRBJ2-1
TGTGCCAGCAGACAAGATACTAGCGTCGGCCGAAAACTGTTTTTT	CASRQDTSVGRKLFF	TRBV6-5	-	-	15	TRBJ1-4
TGTGCCAGTAGTGGGACTAGCGGGAGCACAGATACGCAGTATTTT	CASSGTSGSTDTQYF	TRBV19	-	TRBD2	15	TRBJ2-3
TGCGCCAGCAGCTTGGGACAAGGAGTAGTGGACACTGAAGCTTTCTTT	CASSLGQGVVDTEAFF	TRBV5-1	-	-	16	TRBJ1-1